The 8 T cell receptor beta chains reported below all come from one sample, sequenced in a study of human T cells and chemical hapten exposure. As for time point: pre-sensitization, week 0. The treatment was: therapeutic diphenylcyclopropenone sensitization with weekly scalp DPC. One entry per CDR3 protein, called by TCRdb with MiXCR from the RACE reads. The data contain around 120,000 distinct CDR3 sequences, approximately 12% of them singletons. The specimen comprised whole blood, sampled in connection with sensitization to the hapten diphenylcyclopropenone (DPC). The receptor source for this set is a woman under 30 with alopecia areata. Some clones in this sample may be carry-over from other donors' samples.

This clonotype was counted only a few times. CDR3 sequence (DNA): TGCGCCAGCAGCTTTTTATTCGCGCGGACCGGACAGGGGGCTCTTGGGGCCAACGTCCTGACTTTC. It specifies CASSFLFARTGQGALGANVLTF. The chain combines TRBV5-1 with TRBJ2-6, with TRBD1 identical over 11 bases. The germline CDR1 and CDR2 sequences are SGHRS and YFSETQ. Trimming removed 2 bases from V and 3 bases from J; junction bases left unmatched: 19. The CDR3 length is 22 residues.

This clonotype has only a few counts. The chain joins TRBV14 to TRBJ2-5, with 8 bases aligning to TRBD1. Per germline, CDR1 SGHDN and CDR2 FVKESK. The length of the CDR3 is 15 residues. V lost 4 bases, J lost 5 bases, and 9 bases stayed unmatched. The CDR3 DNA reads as TGTGCCAGCAGCCTCGCCCAGGGGGCGCGGGAGACCCAGTACTTC. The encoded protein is CASSLAQGARETQYF.

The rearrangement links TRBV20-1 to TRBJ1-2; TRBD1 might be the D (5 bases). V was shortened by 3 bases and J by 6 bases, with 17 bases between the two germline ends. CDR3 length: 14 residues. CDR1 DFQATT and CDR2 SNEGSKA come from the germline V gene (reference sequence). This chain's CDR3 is CSARRGPRADGYTF. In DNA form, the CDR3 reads TGCAGTGCTAGGCGGGGCCCCCGCGCCGATGGCTACACCTTC.

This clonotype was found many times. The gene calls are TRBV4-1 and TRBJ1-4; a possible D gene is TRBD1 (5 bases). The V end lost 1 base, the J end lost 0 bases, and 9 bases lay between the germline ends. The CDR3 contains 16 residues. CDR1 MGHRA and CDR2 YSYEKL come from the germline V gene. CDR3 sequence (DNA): TGCGCCAGCAGCCAAGTTGAGACAGCAACTAATGAAAAACTGTTTTTT. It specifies CASSQVETATNEKLFF.

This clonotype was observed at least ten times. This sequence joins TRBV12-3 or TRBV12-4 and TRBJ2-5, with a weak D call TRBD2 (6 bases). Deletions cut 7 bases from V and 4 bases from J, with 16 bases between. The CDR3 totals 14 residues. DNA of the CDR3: TGTGCCAGCACGCTAGTGGAGGGGTCAGAGACCCAGTACTTC. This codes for CASTLVEGSETQYF.

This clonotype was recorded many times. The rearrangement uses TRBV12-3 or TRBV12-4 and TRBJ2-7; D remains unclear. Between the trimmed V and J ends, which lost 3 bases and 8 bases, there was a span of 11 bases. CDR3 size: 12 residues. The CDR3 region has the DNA TGTGCCAGCAGTTTGTTACTATCCAAGCAGTACTTC. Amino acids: CASSLLLSKQYF.

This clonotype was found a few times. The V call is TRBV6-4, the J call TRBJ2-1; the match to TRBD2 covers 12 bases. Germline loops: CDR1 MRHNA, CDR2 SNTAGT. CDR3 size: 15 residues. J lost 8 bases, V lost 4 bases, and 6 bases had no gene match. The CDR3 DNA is TGTGCCAGCAGTGCTAGCGGGGGGGCCGGAGATGAGCAGTTCTTC. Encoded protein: CASSASGGAGDEQFF.

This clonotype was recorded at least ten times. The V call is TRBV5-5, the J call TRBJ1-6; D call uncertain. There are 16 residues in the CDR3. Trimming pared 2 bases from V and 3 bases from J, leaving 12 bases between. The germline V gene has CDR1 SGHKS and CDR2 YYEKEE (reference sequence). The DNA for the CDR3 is TGTGCCAGCAGCTTAAGGAGCCTGGGCTATAATTCACCCCTCCACTTT. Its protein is CASSLRSLGYNSPLHF.